This is a list of T cell receptor beta chains from one sample in a study of radiation and T cells in renal cell carcinoma. Here immunoSEQ multiplex PCR was the method, and the copy in TCRdb shows in-frame clones only, minus some. Among around 140,000 clones listed, about 88% were seen once. Specimen: blood, collected from a patient whose treatment included radiotherapy and nephrectomy. These TCRs come from a woman aged 45 to 65 with renal cell carcinoma. The CDR3 runs from the conserved cysteine through the conserved F or W. A D gene is named only where the DNA matches it firmly. A row's size may be missing; if present it is once, few, many or a size class.

CDR3aa: CASSYAANYGYTF
CDR3nt: TGTGCCAGCAGTTACGCAGCAAACTATGGCTACACCTTC
v_gene: TRBV6-5
abundance: few
d_gene: NA
j_gene: TRBJ1-2

CDR3aa: CASSSGQSTDTQYF
CDR3nt: TGTGCCAGCAGCTCGGGACAAAGCACAGATACGCAGTATTTT
v_gene: TRBV6-5
abundance: many
d_gene: NA
j_gene: TRBJ2-3

CDR3aa: CANQPGVADTQYF
CDR3nt: TGTGCCAACCAACCAGGGGTGGCAGATACGCAGTATTTT
v_gene: TRBV7-9
abundance: NA
d_gene: NA
j_gene: TRBJ2-3

CDR3aa: CASSRLAGDTQYF
CDR3nt: TGTGCCAGCAGCCGACTAGCAGGGGATACGCAGTATTTT
v_gene: TRBV7-2
abundance: NA
d_gene: TRBD2
j_gene: TRBJ2-3

CDR3aa: CASSEGTSPSYEQYF
CDR3nt: TGTGCCAGCAGCGAAGGGACATCTCCCTCCTACGAGCAGTACTTC
v_gene: TRBV7-2
abundance: NA
d_gene: NA
j_gene: TRBJ2-7

CDR3aa: CASRMAGGDTGELFF
CDR3nt: TGCGCCAGCAGGATGGCGGGGGGGGACACCGGGGAGCTGTTTTTT
v_gene: TRBV10-2
abundance: once
d_gene: TRBD2
j_gene: TRBJ2-2

CDR3aa: CASSLSGTKGNEKLFF
CDR3nt: TGTGCCAGCAGCTTATCGGGGACGAAGGGGAATGAAAAACTGTTTTTT
v_gene: TRBV7-2
abundance: NA
d_gene: NA
j_gene: TRBJ1-4

CDR3aa: CASWGLAGVSSQETQYF
CDR3nt: TGTGCCAGTTGGGGACTAGCGGGAGTCTCTAGCCAAGAGACCCAGTACTTC
v_gene: TRBV6-4
abundance: NA
d_gene: TRBD2
j_gene: TRBJ2-5

CDR3aa: CASSVSWQSYEQYF
CDR3nt: TGTGCCAGCAGCGTTTCTTGGCAGTCCTACGAGCAGTACTTC
v_gene: TRBV9
abundance: NA
d_gene: NA
j_gene: TRBJ2-7

CDR3aa: CASRRTGGVLGNYGYTF
CDR3nt: TGTGCCAGCAGGCGGACAGGGGGCGTTCTGGGGAACTATGGCTACACCTTC
v_gene: TRBV5-4
abundance: NA
d_gene: TRBD1
j_gene: TRBJ1-2

CDR3aa: CASSQETDYGYTF
CDR3nt: TGCGCCAGCAGCCAAGAGACAGACTATGGCTACACCTTC
v_gene: TRBV4-3
abundance: NA
d_gene: NA
j_gene: TRBJ1-2

CDR3aa: CASSSYTITNYGYTF
CDR3nt: TGTGCCAGCAGCTCCTATACGATAACTAACTATGGCTACACCTTC
v_gene: TRBV5-1
abundance: NA
d_gene: NA
j_gene: TRBJ1-2

CDR3aa: CASSFETGSSGELFF
CDR3nt: TGCGCCAGCAGCTTTGAGACAGGGTCGTCCGGGGAGCTGTTTTTT
v_gene: TRBV5-1
abundance: NA
d_gene: TRBD1
j_gene: TRBJ2-2

CDR3aa: CSAQPGNTGELFF
CDR3nt: TGCAGCGCCCAGCCGGGGAACACCGGGGAGCTGTTTTTT
v_gene: TRBV29-1
abundance: NA
d_gene: NA
j_gene: TRBJ2-2

CDR3aa: CASSHELIDRGFSYEQYF
CDR3nt: TGCGCCAGCAGCCATGAACTAATAGACAGGGGGTTTTCCTACGAGCAGTACTTC
v_gene: TRBV4-3
abundance: NA
d_gene: TRBD1
j_gene: TRBJ2-7

CDR3aa: CASSRFERVGEQFF
CDR3nt: TGTGCCAGCAGCCGGTTTGAAAGGGTCGGTGAGCAGTTCTTC
v_gene: TRBV7-2
abundance: NA
d_gene: NA
j_gene: TRBJ2-1

CDR3aa: CASSVDGGTGNYEQYF
CDR3nt: TGCGCCAGCAGCGTGGATGGGGGGACAGGGAACTACGAGCAGTACTTC
v_gene: TRBV5-1
abundance: NA
d_gene: TRBD1
j_gene: TRBJ2-7

CDR3aa: CASSPRQGAGTEAFF
CDR3nt: TGTGCCAGTAGTCCGAGACAGGGGGCCGGCACTGAAGCTTTCTTT
v_gene: TRBV19
abundance: few
d_gene: TRBD1
j_gene: TRBJ1-1

CDR3aa: CASTRTAMNYEQYF
CDR3nt: TGTGCCAGCACCCGGACAGCGATGAACTACGAGCAGTACTTC
v_gene: TRBV6-6
abundance: NA
d_gene: NA
j_gene: TRBJ2-7

CDR3aa: CASSLLAGGTDTQYF
CDR3nt: TGTGCCAGCAGCCTACTAGCGGGAGGAACAGATACGCAGTATTTT
v_gene: TRBV7-3
abundance: few
d_gene: TRBD2
j_gene: TRBJ2-3

CDR3aa: CASSSGLADYNEQFF
CDR3nt: TGTGCCAGCAGTTCGGGACTAGCGGATTACAATGAGCAGTTCTTC
v_gene: TRBV7-9
abundance: few
d_gene: TRBD2
j_gene: TRBJ2-1

CDR3aa: CASSLGYSRSYEQYF
CDR3nt: TGTGCCAGCAGCTTGGGTTACAGCCGCTCCTACGAGCAGTACTTC
v_gene: TRBV5-4
abundance: NA
d_gene: NA
j_gene: TRBJ2-7

CDR3aa: CASSPLRGTTQYF
CDR3nt: TGTGCCAGCAGCCCACTTCGCGGGACCACGCAGTATTTT
v_gene: TRBV11-3
abundance: NA
d_gene: NA
j_gene: TRBJ2-3

CDR3aa: CASNRRAHNYGYTF
CDR3nt: TGTGCCAGTAACCGCAGGGCCCATAACTATGGCTACACCTTC
v_gene: TRBV19
abundance: once
d_gene: NA
j_gene: TRBJ1-2

CDR3aa: CASSLGVVGEQFF
CDR3nt: TGTGCCAGCAGCTTAGGTGTGGTTGGTGAGCAGTTCTTC
v_gene: TRBV7-8
abundance: NA
d_gene: NA
j_gene: TRBJ2-1

CDR3aa: CSAGENYEQYF
CDR3nt: TGCAGTGCTGGGGAGAACTACGAGCAGTACTTC
v_gene: TRBV20-1
abundance: NA
d_gene: NA
j_gene: TRBJ2-7

CDR3aa: CSVEAGTGREKLFF
CDR3nt: TGCAGCGTTGAGGCCGGGACAGGGCGCGAAAAACTGTTTTTT
v_gene: TRBV29-1
abundance: NA
d_gene: TRBD1
j_gene: TRBJ1-4

CDR3aa: CASSFTQGVTEAFF
CDR3nt: TGTGCCAGCAGCTTTACTCAGGGTGTGACTGAAGCTTTCTTT
v_gene: TRBV7-2
abundance: NA
d_gene: NA
j_gene: TRBJ1-1

CDR3aa: CASSMGQQETQYF
CDR3nt: TGTGCCAGCAGTATGGGACAGCAAGAGACCCAGTACTTC
v_gene: TRBV28
abundance: NA
d_gene: TRBD1
j_gene: TRBJ2-5

CDR3aa: CAWRTWDRSDEQYF
CDR3nt: TGTGCCTGGAGGACCTGGGACAGGAGCGACGAGCAGTACTTC
v_gene: TRBV30
abundance: NA
d_gene: TRBD1
j_gene: TRBJ2-7

CDR3aa: CASSRGTNTGELFF
CDR3nt: TGTGCCAGTAGTCGGGGGACCAACACCGGGGAGCTGTTTTTT
v_gene: TRBV19
abundance: NA
d_gene: NA
j_gene: TRBJ2-2

CDR3aa: CASSQRLQGQGSEQFF
CDR3nt: TGTGCCAGCAGCCAAAGACTCCAGGGCCAGGGTAGTGAGCAGTTCTTC
v_gene: TRBV4-2
abundance: NA
d_gene: NA
j_gene: TRBJ2-1

CDR3aa: CASSLAGVVYEQYF
CDR3nt: TGTGCCAGCAGCTTAGCGGGAGTAGTCTACGAGCAGTACTTC
v_gene: TRBV7-9
abundance: NA
d_gene: NA
j_gene: TRBJ2-7

CDR3aa: CASSLEGQGAIFLSEAFF
CDR3nt: TGCGCCAGCAGCTTGGAAGGACAGGGGGCGATCTTCCTATCGGAAGCTTTCTTT
v_gene: TRBV5-1
abundance: NA
d_gene: TRBD1
j_gene: TRBJ1-1

CDR3aa: CASSFRDRGRHEQYF
CDR3nt: TGTGCCAGCAGTTTCCGGGACAGGGGGCGCCATGAGCAGTACTTC
v_gene: TRBV6-5
abundance: NA
d_gene: TRBD1
j_gene: TRBJ2-7

CDR3aa: CASSQDRDRGLETQYF
CDR3nt: TGTGCCAGCAGCCAAGATAGGGACAGGGGGCTCGAGACCCAGTACTTC
v_gene: TRBV4-2
abundance: NA
d_gene: TRBD1
j_gene: TRBJ2-5